This TCR beta chain was sequenced in a study of T cells in tuberculosis. Study summary: T cells were selected with CD1B tetramers loaded with glucose monomycolate.

Method: immunoSEQ multiplex PCR; TCRdb's copy keeps in-frame clones and lacks some. The sample lists some 31,000 clones; about 90% were seen once. This clone appeared a few times. The time point was: new active TB diagnosis, blood taken before or within 7 days of starting treatment. Unsorted cryopreserved PBMC were sequenced, averaging around 100,000 T cells per clinical donor. In germline, CDR1 is SGHRS, CDR2 YFSETQ. The CDR3 runs to 15 residues. The trim removed 5 bases at V and 1 base at J, leaving 4 bases unmatched. The chain has TRBV5-1 and TRBJ2-1; 9 bases are a match to TRBD2. This TCR was sampled from an adult with tuberculosis. Material: PBMCs, obtained at tuberculosis diagnosis. CDR3 sequence (DNA): TGCGCCAGCAGATCAACTAGCGGGTCCTACAATGAGCAGTTCTTC. Translated: CASRSTSGSYNEQFF.